A selection of T cell receptor beta chains follows, all from one sample in a study of cytomegalovirus exposure and HLA in healthy donors. Assay used: immunoSEQ multiplex PCR; TCRdb lists only in-frame clones, some missing. This sample carries 120,000 or so clones, about 73% of them seen once, and the ten largest clones take just under 6.5%. Material for sequencing was PBMCs. The receptors come from a woman between 40 and 55 years old in good health and CMV-seronegative. Both conserved end residues are part of each CDR3. A D gene is named only where the DNA matches it firmly. The size field is filled for only some rows; it gives once, few, many or a size class.

cdr3_length clone_size j_call d_call v_call cdr3_nt cdr3_aa
13 - TRBJ1-1 - TRBV5-1 TGCGCCAGCAGTCTCGTCCCGAACACTGAAGCTTTCTTT CASSLVPNTEAFF
15 - TRBJ2-5 - TRBV7-9 TGTGCCAGCAGTCGACCTCTAGGTGTGGGAGAGACCCAGTACTTC CASSRPLGVGETQYF
14 few TRBJ2-7 - TRBV7-2 TGTGCCAGCAGCTTACAGGGGAACTCCTACGAGCAGTACTTC CASSLQGNSYEQYF
15 - TRBJ1-4 - TRBV2 TGTGCCAGCAGTACAGGGTTAGCAACTAATGAAAAACTGTTTTTT CASSTGLATNEKLFF
18 few TRBJ2-3 - TRBV4-1 TGCGCCAGCAGCCAAGTATTAGGGGCTACCCAAGCCTCAGATACGCAGTATTTT CASSQVLGATQASDTQYF
15 - TRBJ1-1 - TRBV19 TGTGCCAGTAGTATAGATCCCCCCCTCGGGGGGTGGGCTTTCTTT CASSIDPPLGGWAFF
15 once TRBJ2-2 TRBD2 TRBV9 TGTGCCAGCAGCGGGGGGGACTACCTCACCGGGGAGCTGTTTTTT CASSGGDYLTGELFF
15 - TRBJ2-5 - TRBV11-1 TGTGCCAGCAGCCCGGCGGCCGGGACTTCGGAGACCCAGTACTTC CASSPAAGTSETQYF
16 - TRBJ1-3 - TRBV4-2 TGTGCCAGCAGCCAAGCCACTGATAGCTCTGGAAACACCATATATTTT CASSQATDSSGNTIYF
15 - TRBJ1-1 - TRBV7-2 TGTGCCAGCAGCCCGACCGGAGGCGGGGCCACTGAAGCTTTCTTT CASSPTGGGATEAFF
17 - TRBJ1-6 TRBD1 TRBV27 TGTGCCAGCAGCCTTACAGGGGGCAAATCCTATAATTCACCCCTCCACTTT CASSLTGGKSYNSPLHF
13 - TRBJ1-2 - TRBV6-5 TGTGCCAGCAGTCCTGGCCCCTCCTATGGCTACACCTTC CASSPGPSYGYTF
14 - TRBJ2-5 TRBD1 TRBV7-2 TGTGCCAGCAGAAGGGACAGGGGGCAAGAGACCCAGTACTTC CASRRDRGQETQYF
15 - TRBJ1-2 - TRBV4-3 TGCGCCAGCAGCCCTGACAGTGGGAGGATCTATGGCTACACCTTC CASSPDSGRIYGYTF
15 - TRBJ2-6 TRBD2 TRBV28 TGTGCCAGCAGCTTCGGGGGGAGGGGGGCCAACGTCCTGACTTTC CASSFGGRGANVLTF
13 - TRBJ2-7 TRBD1 TRBV10-3 TGTGCCATCAGTATGGACAGGGCCACCGAGCAGTACTTC CAISMDRATEQYF
16 - TRBJ1-3 - TRBV4-1 TGCGCCAGCAGCCAAGTTGCTGGACATGGCGGAAACACCATATATTTT CASSQVAGHGGNTIYF
15 - TRBJ2-7 - TRBV27 TGTGCCAGCAAATGGAGCTCGGCGGGCCTCTACGAGCAGTACTTC CASKWSSAGLYEQYF
11 - TRBJ2-7 TRBD1 TRBV6-1 TGTGCCAGCAGTGCATCGGGACAGGAACACTTC CASSASGQEHF
12 - TRBJ1-5 - TRBV28 TGTGCCAGCAGGGTCAGGAATCAGCCCCAGCATTTT CASRVRNQPQHF
14 - TRBJ2-7 - TRBV5-1 TGCGCCAGCAGCTCCAACGACAGGACCTACGAGCAGTACTTC CASSSNDRTYEQYF
17 - TRBJ2-3 TRBD2 TRBV5-1 TGCGCCAGCAGCTTCCAGCGGGAGTCGTTCCTCACAGATACGCAGTATTTT CASSFQRESFLTDTQYF
13 - TRBJ1-1 TRBD1 TRBV5-1 TGCGCCAGCAGCAAAACTCCCGGACAGGGTTTCTTCTTT CASSKTPGQGFFF
20 - TRBJ2-1 TRBD1 TRBV4-2 TGTGCCAGCAGCGGGCCCGGGGACAGGACGTCGGATGGGTTGAGAGATGAGCAGTTCTTC CASSGPGDRTSDGLRDEQFF
13 - TRBJ2-1 TRBD2 TRBV27 TGTGCCAGCAAGCGAGCGGGAGAGAATGAGCAGTTCTTC CASKRAGENEQFF
15 - TRBJ2-7 - TRBV4-3 TGCGCCAGCAGCCAAGCGATTTCTAGTATCCACGAGCAGTACTTC CASSQAISSIHEQYF
17 - TRBJ1-6 - TRBV5-1 TGCGCCAGCAGCTTCAATAGGGCAGGGACAAATAATTCACCCCTCCACTTT CASSFNRAGTNNSPLHF
15 - TRBJ2-7 TRBD1 TRBV6-1 TGTGCCAGCAGTAGACCGGGACAGGGGGCGAACGAGCAGTACTTC CASSRPGQGANEQYF
15 - TRBJ1-1 - TRBV29-1 TGCAGCGTTGATCTGACAGAAGCCATGAACACTGAAGCTTTCTTT CSVDLTEAMNTEAFF
13 - TRBJ2-5 TRBD1 TRBV28 TGTGCCAGCAGAAGACAGGGTGCAGAGACCCAGTACTTC CASRRQGAETQYF
19 - TRBJ2-2 TRBD2 TRBV5-8 TGTGCCAGCAGCCATTTAGCGGGACTATCTAAATCGAACACCGGGGAGCTGTTTTTT CASSHLAGLSKSNTGELFF
15 - TRBJ2-7 - TRBV9 TGTGCCAGCAGCGTAGCGGACAGTTACTCCTACGAGCAGTACTTC CASSVADSYSYEQYF
15 - TRBJ2-5 TRBD2 TRBV28 TGTGCCAGCAAGGGTAGCGGGAGGGAGTACGAGACCCAGTACTTC CASKGSGREYETQYF
16 - TRBJ1-2 - TRBV28 TGTGCCAGCAGTTTACCGCCAGGGGCGGGGGACTATGGCTACACCTTC CASSLPPGAGDYGYTF
12 - TRBJ1-1 - TRBV7-9 TGTTCCAGCAGCTTAGGGGGGGCTGAAGCTTTCTTT CSSSLGGAEAFF
13 - TRBJ1-6 - TRBV2 TGTGCCAGCAACCGAGGAAGGAATTCACCCCTCCACTTT CASNRGRNSPLHF
13 - TRBJ2-6 - TRBV29-1 TGCAGCGTTCAGGGAAATGGGGCCAACGTCCTGACTTTC CSVQGNGANVLTF
13 once TRBJ2-7 - TRBV6-1 TGTGCCAGCAGTAGGACAGCCTCCTACGAGCAGTACTTC CASSRTASYEQYF
16 - TRBJ1-5 - TRBV19 TGTGCCAGTAGTCCTAGCCCCTTTAAAAGCAATCAGCCCCAGCATTTT CASSPSPFKSNQPQHF
14 - TRBJ2-3 - TRBV7-8 TGTGCCAGCAGCTTCGGGAATAGCACAGATACGCAGTATTTT CASSFGNSTDTQYF
15 - TRBJ1-5 TRBD1 TRBV11-2 TGTGCCAGCAGCCCCGGGACAGGGCACAATCAGCCCCAGCATTTT CASSPGTGHNQPQHF
14 few TRBJ2-5 TRBD2 TRBV7-6 TGTGCCAGCAGCTCTCCGGGACTAGCGTTGTTACAGTACTTC CASSSPGLALLQYF
16 once TRBJ2-1 TRBD2 TRBV27 TGTGCCAGCTCCTCTCGGTCAGCGGGAGGCTACAATGAGCAGTTCTTC CASSSRSAGGYNEQFF
15 - TRBJ2-7 TRBD1 TRBV5-4 TGTGCCAGCAGAGCCGGGACAGGGGGTTTCTACGAGCAGTACTTC CASRAGTGGFYEQYF
13 - TRBJ1-1 - TRBV6-1 TGTGCCAGCAGGGGGCAGGGGAGAGCTGAAGCTTTCTTT CASRGQGRAEAFF
15 - TRBJ1-1 - TRBV15 TGTGCCACCAGCAGAGGAGGGTTAGGGAACACTGAAGCTTTCTTT CATSRGGLGNTEAFF
13 - TRBJ2-1 TRBD2 TRBV11-2 TGTGCCATAGGACTAGCGGGAGAGAATGAGCAGTTCTTC CAIGLAGENEQFF
16 - TRBJ2-5 TRBD2 TRBV5-1 TGCGCCAGCAGCCACTCCGGGACTAGCGGGCAAGAGACCCAGTACTTC CASSHSGTSGQETQYF